The T cell receptor (beta chain) described here comes from a study of blood T cell repertoires in COVID-19. Turning to the study itself: The United States, Italy and Spain provided the acute and convalescent COVID-19 samples.

Trimming at V came to 2 bases and at J to 5 bases, leaving 6 bases not matched to a gene. CDR3 size: 15 residues. Germline V gene sequence: CDR1 LGHNA, CDR2 YNFKEQ. Those enrolled, adults aged roughly 18 to 89 years, came from about two dozen US areas. Participants reported their clinical history, and cohort assignment relied on those reports. There are a few counts of this clone. Sequencing was performed with immunoSEQ multiplex PCR; in TCRdb, only in-frame clones are kept and a portion is missing. The table lists some 200,000 clones, 82% of them singletons, with approximately 12% in the top ten. The chain employs TRBV4-2 and TRBJ1-5; 7 nucleotides match TRBD1. This clonotype was obtained from a middle-aged man who had recovered from COVID-19. The sequencing sample was made of PBMCs or T cells enriched from blood (not recorded which). CDR3 loop: CASSQNTGDHQPQHF. CDR3 nucleotides: TGTGCCAGCAGCCAAAATACAGGGGATCATCAGCCCCAGCATTTT.